This T cell receptor (beta chain) came from a study of response to subunit inactivated influenza vaccine. The CDR3 contains 13 residues. CDR1 is DFQATT and CDR2 is SNEGSKA in the germline V gene (reference sequence). The germline V and J ends were trimmed by 1 base and 4 bases, with 11 bases remaining between them. One entry per CDR3 protein, called by TCRdb with MiXCR from the RT-PCR reads. The sample carries 500,000 to 600,000 distinct CDR3 sequences, about 15% recorded once. The receptor's source is a man aged 50-75 years who received an inactivated influenza vaccine. V usage is TRBV20-1 and J usage is TRBJ2-7; possibly TRBD2 for D (6 bases). Sequenced here: CD4+ T cells sorted from PBMCs, sampled 23 to 25 months after vaccination. CDR3 in amino acids: CSARVLANYEQYF. In DNA, the CDR3 is TGCAGTGCTAGAGTCCTAGCGAATTACGAGCAGTACTTC.